This T cell receptor beta chain comes out of a study of cytomegalovirus exposure and HLA in healthy donors. General study findings and limits: Later on, an analysis showed TCR association rates differing by HLA locus, with DRB1 the most and HLA-C the fewest.

PCR was performed using 60 Vbeta and 13 Jbeta primers. Clones were read by immunoSEQ multiplex PCR, and TCRdb kept only the in-frame ones, dropping some. Of 150,000 to 200,000 clones in the sample, roughly 78% were seen once. V lost 1 base, J lost 5 bases, and 11 bases lay in between. Per the germline V gene, CDR1 is LGHNA and CDR2 is YNFKEQ. The CDR3 has 15 residues. Regarding this clone: What it recognizes is unknown.

This clonotype was sampled from a man in his forties or fifties in good health and CMV-seropositive. This rearrangement joins TRBV4-2 to TRBJ1-4; D might be TRBD1 (6 bases). The specimen sequenced was PBMCs. The CDR3 loop is CASSQVSGQNEKLFF. The CDR3 bases are TGTGCCAGCAGCCAAGTCTCCGGACAGAATGAAAAACTGTTTTTT.